A selection of T cell receptor beta chains follows, all from one sample in a study of T-cell reconstitution after alpha-beta-depleted transplantation in children. MiXCR was run by TCRdb on the PCR reads, yielding one entry per CDR3 protein. The sample records 60,000 to 70,000 distinct CDR3 sequences, roughly 4.4% being singletons. Sample: PBMCs, mostly from graft donor cells, taken 180 days after TCRalphabeta/CD19-depleted stem cell transplant. The receptors here all came from a boy in the first two years of life who had a stem cell transplant for acute myeloid leukemia, so the T cells may come from the graft donor. CDR3s include the opening cysteine and the closing phenylalanine or tryptophan. Size is omitted from some rows. Given values are once, few, many or a class for expanded clones.

v_call | clone_size | cdr3_aa
TRBV27 | many | CASSRDRGDEKLFF
TRBV5-5 | many | CASSLGAGYSYEQYF
TRBV12-3/TRBV12-4 | - | CTISLVSSGGESSYNEQFF
TRBV20-1 | many | CSARDPWLASYNEQFF
TRBV30 | many | CAWSPGKGKKNTIYF
TRBV5-1 | many | CASTLDNSPQYF
TRBV19 | many | CASRAGVTGANVLTF
TRBV3-1 | many | CASSQESVKNIQYF
TRBV7-7 | many | CASRPKTEGPYNEQFF
TRBV30 | many | CAWSVGGLGLTDTQYF
TRBV4-3 | many | CASSQDQKGKGNIQYF
TRBV5-5 | - | CASSLYSPPQGGGYGYTF
TRBV3-1 | many | CASSLRRPDTQYF
TRBV20-1 | many | CSATRAGQRAFSYNSPLHF
TRBV5-1 | many | CASRRDYSQETQYF
TRBV12-3/TRBV12-4 | many | CASRGQGRYGYTF
TRBV9 | many | CASSPHSLHGYNEQFF
TRBV24-1 | many | CATSDSSGAPGTDTQYF
TRBV5-5 | many | CASSLGLATSYEQYF
TRBV5-6 | many | CASSLLQGDTGELFF
TRBV2 | many | CASGLWRRGGEQFF
TRBV27 | many | CASSARDSNQPQHF
TRBV11-1 | many | CASSSTPLAGGVSTDTQYF
TRBV25-1 | many | CASSDRGGRGHHEQYF
TRBV2 | many | CASSSGTGGGETQYF
TRBV12-3/TRBV12-4 | many | CASSPSGGALYNEQFF
TRBV25-1 | many | CASSAQGAWQFF
TRBV11-2 | many | CASSPSAGGQYEQYF
TRBV20-1 | many | CSAPVTTDTQYF
TRBV12-3/TRBV12-4 | many | CASSSGRNNEQFF
TRBV3-1 | many | CASSQGTVSAYEQYF
TRBV29-1 | many | CSTYRGNTIYF
TRBV5-1 | many | CASSLIWRGASGANVLTF
TRBV4-3 | many | CASSRVLGGPTNEKLFF
TRBV20-1 | many | CSAPGTGGESEAFF
TRBV6-5 | many | CASSYSISTDTQYF
TRBV20-1 | many | CSAQARAYEQYF
TRBV5-1 | many | CASSLDRGLNEQFF
TRBV29-1 | many | CSVERQEGYEQYF
TRBV18 | few | CASSPIPGHWNNSPLHF
TRBV7-6 | many | CASSPSGGLVTGELFF
TRBV7-2 | many | CASSLDSTGARRAFF
TRBV10-3 | many | CAINMLAYDTQYF
TRBV11-3 | many | CASSLTSGGEFF
TRBV20-1 | many | CSAEPLRDLLLYEQYF
TRBV20-1 | many | CSARGVLGLAAYNEQFF
TRBV7-9 | many | CASSLVPGGYNEQFF
TRBV15 | many | CATSRFQGDQPQHF
TRBV7-3 | - | CAFSRAGTGGTLNQPQHF
TRBV9 | many | CASNYLGNYGYTF
TRBV20-1 | many | CSASLTSGVTDTQYF
TRBV6-1 | many | CASSAARRGNGYTF
TRBV19 | many | CASSIGGTGIHQPQHF
TRBV28 | many | CASSFKRGLKTQYF
TRBV7-9 | many | CASSTGQAEQYF
TRBV2 | many | CASRGQGNIANQPQHF
TRBV11-2 | many | CASSPGHAEAFF
TRBV12-3/TRBV12-4 | many | CASSPSGGMQYF
TRBV29-1 | many | CSVAPGQGNEQFF
TRBV5-1 | many | CASRSGRFSSYNEQFF